These 21 T cell receptor beta chains share one sample of origin, sequenced in a study of blood T cell repertoires in COVID-19. The repertoire was sequenced with immunoSEQ multiplex PCR; TCRdb's copy has only in-frame clones and lacks some. The profile shows a few hundred thousand clones, approximately 77% of them singletons. Material: peripheral blood. These receptors originate from a woman aged 18-29 years with acute or convalescent COVID-19.

CDR3 coding DNA: TGTGCCAGCAGCGTACTTCCAGGGAACACCGGGGAGCTGTTTTTT. Amino acids: CASSVLPGNTGELFF. The J gene is TRBJ2-2, the V gene TRBV11-2; D call uncertain. This CDR3 spans 15 amino acids. Germline CDR1 SGHAT, CDR2 FQNNGV. Trimming cost V 5 bases and J 1 base, with 11 bases left between them.

The chain has TRBV5-4 and TRBJ2-3, with 8 bases fitting TRBD2. With V trimmed by 1 base and J by 6 bases, 10 bases remained unmatched. The CDR3 has 16 amino acids. The germline gives CDR1 SGHNT, CDR2 YYREEE (reference sequence). The CDR3 reads CASSLKIAGGGDTQYF. In DNA, the CDR3 is TGTGCCAGCAGCTTGAAGATTGCGGGAGGAGGGGATACGCAGTATTTT.

The chain links TRBV30 to TRBJ1-5; a weak D match, TRBD1 (6 bases). CDR1 and CDR2 from the germline V gene are GTSNPN and SVGIG (reference sequence). V gave up 3 bases and J gave up 7 bases, with 16 bases separating them. The CDR3 consists of 14 residues. In DNA, the CDR3 is TGTGCCTGGAGAGGCCCAGGGGTTTCGCAGCCCCAGCATTTT. It specifies CAWRGPGVSQPQHF.

The genes are TRBV14 and TRBJ2-7; possible D gene TRBD1, 5 bases. V was cut by 0 bases and J by 2 bases, with 14 bases left in between. Germline V gene lookup returns CDR1 SGHDN and CDR2 FVKESK. The CDR3 extends over 16 amino acids. The CDR3: CASSQDPGPTTYEQYF. The CDR3, as DNA: TGTGCCAGCAGCCAAGATCCAGGGCCCACCACCTACGAGCAGTACTTC.

The chain recombines TRBV5-4 with TRBJ1-5; 10 bases are a match to TRBD1. This CDR3 comprises 16 residues. V was pared by 3 bases and J by 2 bases, with 5 bases of the junction left unmatched. Per germline, CDR1 SGHNT and CDR2 YYREEE (reference sequence). For the CDR3, the DNA is TGTGCCAGCAGCTGGGGAGGGACAGGGGGCAATCAGCCCCAGCATTTT. Translated: CASSWGGTGGNQPQHF.

This rearrangement joins TRBV27 to TRBJ2-7; 12 positions match TRBD2. V shed 8 bases, J shed 2 bases, and the junction held 4 bases outside the gene matches. This CDR3 spans 14 amino acids. Per the germline V gene, CDR1 is MNHEY and CDR2 is SMNVEV (reference sequence). The CDR3 reads CASGRLAGAYEQYF. CDR3 coding DNA: TGTGCCAGCGGAAGACTAGCGGGAGCCTACGAGCAGTACTTC.

The chain has TRBV12-3 or TRBV12-4 and TRBJ2-3, with D perhaps matching TRBD1 (5 bases). This CDR3 is built from 13 residues. V lost 5 bases to trimming and J lost 4 bases, with 10 bases between them. The CDR3 DNA follows: TGTGCCAGCAGTCCTTTAGGGGCAGATACGCAGTATTTT. This translates into CASSPLGADTQYF.

The chain combines TRBV5-6 with TRBJ2-7, with D possibly TRBD2 on 5 matching bases. The germline V gene has CDR1 SGHDT and CDR2 YYEEEE. The V end lost 2 bases, the J end lost 3 bases, and 12 bases lay between the germline ends. The CDR3 has 14 residues. In nucleotides, the CDR3 is TGTGCCAGCAGCTTACGGCCTAGCAGCTACGAGCAGTACTTC. It is translated as CASSLRPSSYEQYF. Combining the CDR3 with reference TRBV5-6 and TRBJ2-7 gives the whole variable domain DAGVTQSPTHLIKTRGQQVTLRCSPKSGHDTVSWYQQALGQGPQFIFQYYEEEERQRGNFPDRFSGHQFPNYSSELNVNALLLGDSALYLCASSLRPSSYEQYFGPGTRLTVT.

This clone was recorded a few times. The chain couples TRBV21-1 to TRBJ2-7; the DNA was not used to check the table's D call, TRBD1. TRBV21-1 is termed a pseudogene. The CDR3 loop spans 16 amino acids. The CDR3 DNA reads as TGTGCCAGCAGCAAACCCACAGGGGAACGTGCCTACGAGCAGTACTTC. Amino acid sequence: CASSKPTGERAYEQYF.

The chain joins TRBV24-1 to TRBJ1-2, with 7 bases that match TRBD1. Germline V gene sequence: CDR1 KGHDR, CDR2 SFDVKD. The V and J ends lost 4 bases and 5 bases, in that order; junction bases with no gene match: 6. The CDR3 has 14 amino acids. CDR3 coding DNA: TGTGCCACCAGTGACACAGACAGGGCATATGGCTACACCTTC. It codes for CATSDTDRAYGYTF.

The chain has TRBV4-3 and TRBJ2-2, with D tentatively TRBD2 (5 bases). The germline V and J ends were trimmed by 3 bases and 4 bases, with 9 bases remaining between them. The germline CDR1 and CDR2 sequences are LGHNA and YSLEER. The CDR3 loop spans 14 amino acids. The CDR3 is CASSQRAFTGELFF. The CDR3 DNA reads TGCGCCAGCAGCCAGCGGGCTTTCACCGGGGAGCTGTTTTTT.

The J gene is TRBJ2-7, the V gene TRBV6-1, with D perhaps matching TRBD1 (6 bases). V lost 1 base and J 5 bases, leaving 15 bases between the germline ends. The CDR3 has 15 amino acids. Germline CDR1 reads MNHNS; CDR2 reads SASEGT. In DNA, the CDR3 is TGTGCCAGCAGTGAAGGAGATTTTCAGGGGCACGAGCAGTACTTC. Encoded protein: CASSEGDFQGHEQYF.

The rearrangement joins TRBV12-3 or TRBV12-4 to TRBJ1-4; D is perhaps TRBD1 (5 bases). CDR3 length: 13 residues. With 3 bases removed from V and 8 bases from J, the gap between germline ends came to 10 bases. The CDR3 sequence: CASSLQGGEKLFF. The CDR3 nucleotides read TGTGCCAGCAGTTTGCAGGGTGGGGAAAAACTGTTTTTT.

In this sample, this clone turned up once. The chain uses TRBV7-9 and TRBJ1-3; the D gene is possibly TRBD1 (5 bases). Germline CDR1 and CDR2: SEHNR and FQNEAQ (reference sequence). The CDR3 runs 14 residues. Between the trimmed V and J ends, which lost 5 bases and 0 bases, there was a span of 8 bases. The CDR3 DNA reads as TGTGCCAGCAGCCCCGGGGGCTCTGGAAACACCATATATTTT. Translated: CASSPGGSGNTIYF. Using reference TRBV7-9 and TRBJ1-3 for the parts outside the CDR3, the full variable domain is DTGVSQNPRHKITKRGQNVTFRCDPISEHNRLYWYRQTLGQGPEFLTYFQNEAQLEKSRLLSDRFSAERPKGSFSTLEIQRTEQGDSAMYLCASSPGGSGNTIYFGEGSWLTVV.

The genes are TRBV2 and TRBJ1-6; D ambiguous. Per the germline V gene, CDR1 is SNHLY and CDR2 is FYNNEI. This CDR3 contains 12 residues. V was trimmed by 4 bases and J by 6 bases, leaving 4 bases between them. Here the CDR3 reads CASSVSNSPLHF. CDR3 nucleotide sequence: TGTGCCAGCAGTGTCTCTAATTCACCCCTCCACTTT.

This clone was counted between two and nine times. The J gene is TRBJ2-7, the V gene TRBV21-1; the table's D call TRBD1 went unverified against the DNA. TRBV21-1 corresponds to a pseudogene. The CDR3 loop spans 16 amino acids. The CDR3 protein is CASSKGTGTGSYEQYF. The CDR3 DNA follows: TGTGCCAGCAGCAAAGGTACCGGGACAGGGAGTTACGAGCAGTACTTC.

The V call is TRBV6-2 or TRBV6-3, the J call TRBJ1-5, with 10 bases aligning to TRBD1. The CDR3 extends over 15 amino acids. Germline-derived CDR1 and CDR2 are MNHEY and SVGEGT. Losses at the gene ends were 4 bases for V and 5 bases for J; bases not matched to a gene: 5. Here the CDR3 reads CASSSTGQGYQPQHF. The CDR3 coding sequence is TGTGCCAGCAGTTCTACGGGACAGGGGTATCAGCCCCAGCATTTT.

The rearrangement joins TRBV6-6 to TRBJ1-2; 8 nucleotides match TRBD1. V dropped 5 bases and J dropped 6; count of bases not matched to a gene: 8. Germline V lookup: CDR1 MNHNY, CDR2 SVGAGI (reference sequence). The CDR3 consists of 14 residues. The CDR3 DNA follows: TGTGCCAGCAGTCCTCCAGACAGGGGACATGGCTACACCTTC. Protein product: CASSPPDRGHGYTF.

The chain joins TRBV19 to TRBJ1-1; tentatively, D is TRBD1 (5 bases). The CDR3 is made up of 14 amino acids. The germline CDR1 and CDR2 sequences are LNHDA and SQIVND (reference sequence). The germline V and J ends were trimmed by 7 bases and 4 bases, with 16 bases remaining between them. The CDR3 here is CASTRQGLGTEAFF. CDR3 nucleotide sequence: TGTGCCAGTACCCGTCAGGGACTTGGCACTGAAGCTTTCTTT. Full variable domain (rest looked up from reference TRBV19 and TRBJ1-1): DGGITQSPKYLFRKEGQNVTLSCEQNLNHDAMYWYRQDPGQGLRLIYYSQIVNDFQKGDIAEGYSVSREKKESFPLTVTSAQKNPTAFYLCASTRQGLGTEAFFGQGTRLTVV.

The CDR3 coding sequence is TGTGCCAGCAGCTTAGCGGGAGGGCTCCCCTACGAGCAGTACTTC. This codes for CASSLAGGLPYEQYF. The chain uses TRBV13 and TRBJ2-7, with 8 bases lining up with TRBD2. V gave up 1 base and J gave up 2 bases; unmatched junction bases: 4. This CDR3 region has 15 residues. CDR1 and CDR2 (germline): PRHDT, FYEKMQ (reference sequence).

In this sample, this clone turned up once. V gene TRBV12-3 or TRBV12-4 combines with J gene TRBJ2-7; possibly TRBD1 for D (5 bases). The CDR3 length is 11 residues. V gave up 4 bases and J gave up 6 bases, with 7 bases separating them. Here the CDR3 reads CASSWGPEQYF. The CDR3 coding sequence is TGTGCCAGCAGTTGGGGCCCCGAGCAGTACTTC.